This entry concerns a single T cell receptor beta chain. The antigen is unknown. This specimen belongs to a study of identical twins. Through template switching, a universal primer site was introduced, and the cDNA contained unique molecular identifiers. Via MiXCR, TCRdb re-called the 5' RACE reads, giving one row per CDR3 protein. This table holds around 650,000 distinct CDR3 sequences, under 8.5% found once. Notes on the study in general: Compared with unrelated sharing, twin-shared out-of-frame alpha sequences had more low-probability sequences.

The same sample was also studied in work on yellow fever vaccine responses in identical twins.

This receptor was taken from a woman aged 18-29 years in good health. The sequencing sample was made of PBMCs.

CDR3: CSVEGSGGLNYNEQFF. As DNA, the CDR3 is TGCAGCGTTGAAGGGAGCGGGGGCCTAAATTACAATGAGCAGTTCTTC. The rearrangement links TRBV29-1 to TRBJ2-1, with 8 bases fitting TRBD2. This CDR3 spans 16 amino acids. The germline V gene has CDR1 SQVTM and CDR2 ANQGSEA. The V segment lost 1 base and the J segment 4 bases; nucleotides outside the gene matches: 9.